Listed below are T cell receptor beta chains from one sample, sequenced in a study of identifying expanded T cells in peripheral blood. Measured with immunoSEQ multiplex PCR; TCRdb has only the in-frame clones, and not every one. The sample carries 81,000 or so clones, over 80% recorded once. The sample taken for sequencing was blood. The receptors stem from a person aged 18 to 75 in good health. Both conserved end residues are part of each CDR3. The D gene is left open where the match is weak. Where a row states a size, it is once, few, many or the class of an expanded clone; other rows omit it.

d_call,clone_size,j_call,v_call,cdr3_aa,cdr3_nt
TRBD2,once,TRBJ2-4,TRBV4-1,CASSPSSGGAATDIQYF,TGCGCCAGCAGCCCATCCTCGGGGGGGGCTGCTACGGACATTCAGTACTTC
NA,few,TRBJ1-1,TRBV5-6,CASSLYQGTEAFF,TGTGCCAGCAGCCTTTATCAGGGCACTGAAGCTTTCTTT
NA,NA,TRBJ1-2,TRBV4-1,CASSQENIANYGYTF,TGCGCCAGCAGCCAAGAGAACATCGCTAACTATGGCTACACCTTC
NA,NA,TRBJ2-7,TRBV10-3,CAISDGRGEQYF,TGTGCCATCAGTGATGGGAGAGGGGAGCAGTACTTC
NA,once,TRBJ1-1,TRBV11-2,CASSLAGRVTEAFF,TGTGCCAGCAGCTTAGCGGGTAGGGTTACTGAAGCTTTCTTT
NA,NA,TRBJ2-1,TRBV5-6,CASSLMTVAYNEQFF,TGTGCCAGCAGCTTGATGACGGTGGCCTACAATGAGCAGTTCTTC
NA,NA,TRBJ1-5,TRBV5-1,CASSLGQGVQPQHF,TGCGCCAGCAGCTTGGGGCAGGGTGTGCAGCCCCAGCATTTT
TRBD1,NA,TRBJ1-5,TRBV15,CATTKGQGNQPQHF,TGTGCCACCACGAAAGGACAGGGAAATCAGCCCCAGCATTTT
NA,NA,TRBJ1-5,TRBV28,CASSPPRGQLNQPQHF,TGTGCCAGCAGCCCCCCCCGCGGACAGCTCAATCAGCCCCAGCATTTT
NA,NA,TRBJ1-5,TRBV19,CASSPGPFNQPQHF,TGTGCCAGTAGCCCCGGCCCCTTCAATCAGCCCCAGCATTTT
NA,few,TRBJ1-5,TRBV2,CASRDPGTPSNQPQHF,TGTGCCAGCAGGGATCCCGGGACACCTAGCAATCAGCCCCAGCATTTT
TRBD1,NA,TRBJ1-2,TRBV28,CASSIGTGAYGYTF,TGTGCCAGCAGTATCGGGACAGGGGCTTATGGCTACACCTTC
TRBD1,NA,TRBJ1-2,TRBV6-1,CASSRQGAATF,TGTGCCAGCAGCAGACAGGGGGCGGCCACCTTC
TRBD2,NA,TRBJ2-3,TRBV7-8,CASSLAGGLGDTQYF,TGTGCCAGCAGCCTAGCGGGAGGGCTTGGAGATACGCAGTATTTT
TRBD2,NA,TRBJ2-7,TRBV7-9,CASSSLGTSGRALTYEQYF,TGTGCCAGCAGTTCTCTCGGGACTAGCGGGAGGGCCCTTACCTACGAGCAGTACTTC
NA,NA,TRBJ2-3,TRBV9,CASSVGIGGTSTDTQYF,TGTGCCAGCAGCGTAGGAATAGGCGGGACTAGCACAGATACGCAGTATTTT
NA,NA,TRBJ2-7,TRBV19,CASSIGPWGSYEQYF,TGTGCCAGTAGTATAGGGCCCTGGGGCTCCTACGAGCAGTACTTC
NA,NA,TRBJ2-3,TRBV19,CASSTGGTDTQYF,TGTGCCAGTAGTACGGGCGGCACAGATACGCAGTATTTT
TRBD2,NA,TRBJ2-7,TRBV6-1,CASGTSGTKAREQYF,TGTGCCAGCGGGACTAGCGGGACCAAAGCGCGGGAGCAGTACTTC
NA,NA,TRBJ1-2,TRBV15,CATSNPKAGDYGYTF,TGTGCCACCAGCAACCCCAAGGCAGGAGACTATGGCTACACCTTC
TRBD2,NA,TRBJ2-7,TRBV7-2,CASSPGGGRAYEQYF,TGTGCCAGCAGCCCAGGAGGTGGGAGGGCCTACGAGCAGTACTTC
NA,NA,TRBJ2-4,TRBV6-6,CASGQPALAKNIQYF,TGTGCCAGTGGACAGCCGGCCCTAGCCAAAAACATTCAGTACTTC
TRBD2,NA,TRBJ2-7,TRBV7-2,CASSLLAGVVGGQYF,TGTGCCAGCAGCTTACTAGCGGGGGTAGTAGGCGGGCAGTACTTC
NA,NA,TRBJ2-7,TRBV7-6,CASSLHPGRIYEQYF,TGTGCCAGCAGCTTACACCCCGGCAGAATCTACGAGCAGTACTTC
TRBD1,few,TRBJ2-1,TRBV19,CATRGTDYNEQFF,TGTGCCACCCGTGGGACAGACTACAATGAGCAGTTCTTC
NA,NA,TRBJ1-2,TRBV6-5,CASSSGGTLANYGYTF,TGTGCCAGCAGTTCGGGGGGTACCTTAGCTAACTATGGCTACACCTTC
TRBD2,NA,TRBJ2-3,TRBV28,CASSFPAGGTDTQYF,TGTGCCAGCAGTTTTCCAGCGGGAGGAACAGATACGCAGTATTTT
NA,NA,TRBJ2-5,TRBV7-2,CASRRMRGEETQYF,TGTGCCAGCAGACGGATGAGGGGGGAAGAGACCCAGTACTTC
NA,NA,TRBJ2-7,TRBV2,CASSPTRQDEQYF,TGTGCCAGCAGTCCAACTCGACAGGACGAGCAGTACTTC
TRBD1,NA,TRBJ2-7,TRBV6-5,CASRRGDRGPYEQYF,TGTGCCAGCAGACGAGGGGACAGGGGTCCCTACGAGCAGTACTTC
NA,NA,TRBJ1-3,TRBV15,CGTSRGRGISGNTIYF,TGTGGAACCAGTCGGGGTAGGGGGATCTCTGGAAACACCATATATTTT
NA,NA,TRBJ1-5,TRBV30,CAWSRGDYQPQHF,TGTGCCTGGAGTAGAGGGGACTATCAGCCCCAGCATTTT
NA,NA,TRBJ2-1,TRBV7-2,CASCWEPSSYNEQFF,TGTGCCAGCTGCTGGGAACCTAGCTCCTACAATGAGCAGTTCTTC
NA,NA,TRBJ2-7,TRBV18,CASSPGPFYEQYF,TGTGCCAGCTCACCAGGTCCATTCTACGAGCAGTACTTC
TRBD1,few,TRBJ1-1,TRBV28,CASRTGRNTEAFF,TGTGCCAGCAGGACAGGGAGGAACACTGAAGCTTTCTTT
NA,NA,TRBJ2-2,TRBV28,CASSSYRDTGELFF,TGTGCCAGCAGTTCCTACAGGGACACCGGGGAGCTGTTTTTT
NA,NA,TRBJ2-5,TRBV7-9,CASNYQGGETQYF,TGTGCCAGCAACTACCAGGGAGGAGAGACCCAGTACTTC
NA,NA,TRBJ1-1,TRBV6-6,CASSYSGDNTEAFF,TGTGCCAGCAGTTACTCAGGGGATAACACTGAAGCTTTCTTT
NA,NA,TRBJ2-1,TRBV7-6,CASSPLLPDNRHNEQFF,TGTGCCAGCAGTCCTCTTCTGCCGGACAACAGGCACAATGAGCAGTTCTTC